The 20 T cell receptor beta chains presented below share a single source sample, sequenced in a study of OX40 agonist ivuxolimab in advanced cancers. TCRdb's copy holds only in-frame clones and misses some; the assay was immunoSEQ multiplex PCR. The sample records tens of thousands of clones, 80% to 90% being singletons. The material sequenced was CD4+ or CD8+ T cells sorted from blood, taken in a trial of the OX40 agonist ivuxolimab. The source is an adult with an advanced solid tumor such as melanoma, head and neck, liver or kidney cancer.

The rearrangement links TRBV19 to TRBJ2-3, with D uncertain. CDR1 LNHDA and CDR2 SQIVND come from the germline V gene (reference sequence). This CDR3 is 13 amino acids long. The V gene lost 1 base and the J gene lost 3 bases, with 5 bases spanning the gap. Here the CDR3 DNA reads TGTGCCAGTAGTATAGTTCAGACAGATACGCAGTATTTT. It specifies CASSIVQTDTQYF.

This chain uses TRBV7-2 with TRBJ1-1; D remains ambiguous. Germline V lookup: CDR1 SGHTA, CDR2 FQGNSA. The CDR3 consists of 18 residues. Trimming removed 1 base from V and 0 bases from J, with 18 bases in between. CDR3 loop: CASSLGGGIQLMNTEAFF. In nucleotides, the CDR3 is TGTGCCAGCAGCTTAGGAGGCGGCATACAGCTGATGAACACTGAAGCTTTCTTT. Combining the CDR3 with reference TRBV7-2 and TRBJ1-1 gives the whole variable domain GAGVSQSPSNKVTEKGKDVELRCDPISGHTALYWYRQSLGQGLEFLIYFQGNSAPDKSGLPSDRFSAERTGGSVSTLTIQRTQQEDSAVYLCASSLGGGIQLMNTEAFFGQGTRLTVV.

The V gene is TRBV19, the J gene TRBJ1-5; 11 nucleotides align to TRBD1. The germline CDR1 and CDR2 sequences are LNHDA and SQIVND (reference sequence). V lost 5 bases, J lost 7 bases, and 10 bases stayed unmatched. The CDR3 sequence is 16 residues long. CDR3 DNA: TGTGCCAGTAGTGTCGGGGACAGGGGGTTGGAACAGCCCCAGCATTTT. Protein product: CASSVGDRGLEQPQHF.

The rearrangement joins TRBV4-3 to TRBJ2-1, with 7 bases identical to TRBD2. The CDR3 is 16 amino acids. Trimming at V came to 6 bases and at J to 0 bases, leaving 8 bases not matched to a gene. Germline V gene lookup returns CDR1 LGHNA and CDR2 YSLEER. The DNA of the CDR3 is TGCGCCAGCAGAGTTAGCGGGCTAAGCTCCTACAATGAGCAGTTCTTC. This encodes CASRVSGLSSYNEQFF.

The rearrangement uses TRBV7-9 and TRBJ1-1; D is ambiguous. Trimming took 10 bases from V and 4 from J, leaving 10 bases between them. The CDR3 covers 11 residues. CDR1 is SEHNR and CDR2 is FQNEAQ in the germline V gene (reference sequence). CDR3 residues: CAIGPGTEAFF. The CDR3 nucleotides read TGTGCCATCGGGCCGGGCACTGAAGCTTTCTTT. The full variable domain, in which reference TRBV7-9 and TRBJ1-1 provide the parts outside the CDR3, is DTGVSQNPRHKITKRGQNVTFRCDPISEHNRLYWYRQTLGQGPEFLTYFQNEAQLEKSRLLSDRFSAERPKGSFSTLEIQRTEQGDSAMYLCAIGPGTEAFFGQGTRLTVV.

CDR3 DNA sequence: TGTGCCAGCAGCCCAGGACCGACCGATCAGCCCCAGCATTTT. Translating gives CASSPGPTDQPQHF. The chain employs TRBV7-9 and TRBJ1-5; D not resolved. CDR1 SEHNR and CDR2 FQNEAQ come from the germline V gene (reference sequence). V lost 5 bases, J lost 5 bases, and 13 bases lay in between. This CDR3 is built from 14 residues. The complete variable domain, with remaining parts taken from reference TRBV7-9 and TRBJ1-5, reads DTGVSQNPRHKITKRGQNVTFRCDPISEHNRLYWYRQTLGQGPEFLTYFQNEAQLEKSRLLSDRFSAERPKGSFSTLEIQRTEQGDSAMYLCASSPGPTDQPQHFGDGTRLSIL.

With respect to this clone: The sample contains more than one DNA sequence encoding this CDR3. This chain uses TRBV27 with TRBJ2-1; D is unresolved. Looked up from germline, CDR1 is MNHEY and CDR2 is SMNVEV (reference sequence). V was cut by 3 bases and J by 6 bases, with 6 bases left in between. The CDR3 sequence is 12 residues long. CDR3 sequence (DNA): TGTGCCAGCAGTTTCAGTAGCAATGAGCAGTTCTTC. Translating gives CASSFSSNEQFF.

V gene TRBV27 combines with J gene TRBJ1-1; D uncertain. The V end lost 5 bases, the J end lost 8 bases, and 15 bases lay between the germline ends. The germline gives CDR1 MNHEY, CDR2 SMNVEV (reference sequence). The CDR3 covers 13 residues. The CDR3 region is CASSLFPWVEAFF. DNA of the CDR3: TGTGCCAGCAGTCTTTTCCCGTGGGTCGAAGCTTTCTTT.

The chain uses TRBV13 and TRBJ2-3; D ambiguous. From germline, CDR1 is PRHDT and CDR2 FYEKMQ (reference sequence). V was pared by 2 bases and J by 1 base, with 13 bases between. The CDR3 sequence is 16 residues long. CDR3 region: CASSLYTAAGTDTQYF. The CDR3 bases are TGTGCCAGCAGCTTATATACCGCGGCGGGCACAGATACGCAGTATTTT. The variable domain in full, with the rest retrieved from reference TRBV13 and TRBJ2-3, is AAGVIQSPRHLIKEKRETATLKCYPIPRHDTVYWYQQGPGQDPQFLISFYEKMQSDKGSIPDRFSAQQFSDYHSELNMSSLELGDSALYFCASSLYTAAGTDTQYFGPGTRLTVL.

This chain joins TRBV28 and TRBJ1-2; 10 bases align to TRBD1. The junction had 10 bases not matched to a gene; V was cut back by 4 bases and J by 5 bases. Germline V CDR1 and CDR2: MDHEN, SYDVKM. The CDR3 extends over 16 amino acids. The CDR3 DNA reads TGTGCCAGCAGTTGGGTTACGACAGGGGGCTCTTATGGCTACACCTTC. Amino acid sequence: CASSWVTTGGSYGYTF.

The CDR3, as DNA: TGTGCCAGCAGCGTACGGAGGAAGGGAAATGAAAAACTGTTTTTT. This encodes CASSVRRKGNEKLFF. The chain joins TRBV13 to TRBJ1-4; D gene unclear. CDR3 length: 15 residues. Germline lookup yields CDR1 PRHDT and CDR2 FYEKMQ (reference sequence). V shed 5 bases and J shed 5 bases, with 15 bases lying between them.

This chain links TRBV9 with TRBJ1-3; TRBD1 aligns across 7 bases. Germline loops: CDR1 SGDLS, CDR2 YYNGEE. V shed 7 bases, J shed 2 bases, and the junction held 3 bases outside the gene matches. The CDR3 extends over 13 amino acids. The CDR3 reads CASSQGPGNTIYF. CDR3 DNA: TGTGCCAGCTCACAGGGGCCTGGAAACACCATATATTTT.

The V call is TRBV7-9, the J call TRBJ1-2; tentatively, D is TRBD1 (5 bases). Germline V gene data show CDR1 as SEHNR and CDR2 as FQNEAQ (reference sequence). This CDR3 comprises 13 residues. V was pared by 5 bases and J by 2 bases, with 9 bases between. The CDR3: CASSPDRNYGYTF. For the CDR3, the DNA is TGTGCCAGCAGCCCCGACAGAAACTATGGCTACACCTTC.

The chain uses TRBV19 and TRBJ2-2; D perhaps matches TRBD2 (6 bases). Germline V lookup: CDR1 LNHDA, CDR2 SQIVND (reference sequence). Trimming cost V 11 bases and J 4 bases, with 20 bases left between them. The CDR3 is 15 amino acids. CDR3 DNA: TGTGCCTCCCTTCCCACGGGGCGGGGCACCGGGGAGCTGTTTTTT. Translation gives CASLPTGRGTGELFF.

The V and J genes are TRBV27 and TRBJ1-3, with D possibly being TRBD1 (5 bases). The CDR3 covers 16 residues. The V end was cut by 2 bases, the J end by 1 base, with 12 bases between. CDR1 and CDR2 (germline): MNHEY, SMNVEV (reference sequence). CDR3 loop: CASSLGGPGSGNTIYF. CDR3 bases: TGTGCCAGCAGTTTAGGGGGTCCAGGGTCTGGAAACACCATATATTTT.

This chain joins TRBV11-2 and TRBJ2-3; D unclear. Germline-derived CDR1 and CDR2 are SGHAT and FQNNGV. The CDR3 spans 14 residues. Trimming pared 5 bases from V and 5 bases from J, leaving 14 bases between. The CDR3 bases are TGTGCCAGCAGCCCGTCGGCTGGCGTAGATACGCAGTATTTT. Its translation is CASSPSAGVDTQYF.

The table lists this clone with a count of one. The chain combines TRBV25-1 with TRBJ2-2; the D is unclear. The CDR3 is 13 residues long. Germline V gives CDR1 MGHDK, CDR2 SYGVNS. The V end was cut by 2 bases, the J end by 9 bases, with 10 bases between. The CDR3 DNA reads TGTGCCAGCAGTGAAGTATTAGGAAGGGAGCTGTTTTTT. It is translated as CASSEVLGRELFF.

This chain connects TRBV27 to TRBJ1-4; D is unresolved. CDR3 length: 14 amino acids. Germline-derived CDR1 and CDR2 are MNHEY and SMNVEV (reference sequence). Trimming took 3 bases from V and 4 from J, leaving 9 bases between them. CDR3 sequence: CASSFARFNEKLFF. DNA of the CDR3: TGTGCCAGCAGTTTCGCCAGATTTAATGAAAAACTGTTTTTT.

The chain is built from TRBV28 and TRBJ2-7, with 13 bases aligning to TRBD2. The CDR3 contains 19 residues. V trimming: 5 bases; J trimming: 3 bases; junction bases outside the gene matches: 16. Germline V gene data show CDR1 as MDHEN and CDR2 as SYDVKM. CDR3 residues: CASSPTGTSGTGGDYEQYF. CDR3 DNA: TGTGCCAGCAGTCCTACTGGGACTAGCGGGACAGGGGGTGACTACGAGCAGTACTTC.

The chain links TRBV4-1 to TRBJ2-7, with 7 bases lining up with TRBD1. The CDR3 has 16 residues. V shed 3 bases and J 2 bases; nucleotides not matched to a gene: 10. Per germline, CDR1 MGHRA and CDR2 YSYEKL. Here the CDR3 reads CASSQINRGQPYEQYF. CDR3 in DNA: TGCGCCAGCAGCCAGATTAACAGGGGCCAGCCCTACGAGCAGTACTTC.